Listed below are T cell receptor beta chains from one sample, sequenced in a study of cytomegalovirus exposure and HLA in healthy donors. Sequencing was performed with immunoSEQ multiplex PCR; in TCRdb, only in-frame clones are kept and a portion is missing. The sample yields about 100,000 clones, about four fifths seen once. The sample comprised PBMCs. The receptors derive from a young man in good health and CMV-seronegative. CDR3s include the opening cysteine and the closing phenylalanine or tryptophan. A D gene is named only where the DNA matches it firmly. A clone size is listed for some rows: how often the clone was seen (once, few, many), or a class if it is expanded.

-	-	TRBJ2-6	TRBV6-1	CASSEEGAGANVLTF	TGTGCCAGCAGTGAAGAAGGGGCTGGGGCCAACGTCCTGACTTTC
-	-	TRBJ1-1	TRBV19	CASSGTAEAFF	TGTGCCAGCTCGGGTACGGCTGAAGCTTTCTTT
-	TRBD2	TRBJ2-3	TRBV10-3	CATTPLLAGNTDTQYF	TGTGCCACCACCCCACTACTAGCGGGGAACACAGATACGCAGTATTTT
-	TRBD1	TRBJ2-7	TRBV10-3	CAISPGQSYEQYF	TGTGCCATCAGTCCGGGACAGTCCTACGAGCAGTACTTC
-	-	TRBJ1-4	TRBV19	CASSMPGQINEKLFF	TGTGCCAGTAGTATGCCGGGACAAATTAATGAAAAACTGTTTTTT
-	TRBD1	TRBJ2-7	TRBV18	CASSSHRGHEGHEQYF	TGTGCCAGCTCGTCCCACAGGGGGCATGAGGGTCACGAGCAGTACTTC
-	-	TRBJ1-6	TRBV21-1	CASSKGGQGNSPLHF	TGTGCCAGCAGCAAAGGGGGACAGGGTAATTCACCCCTCCACTTT
few	TRBD1	TRBJ1-2	TRBV28	CASNYRGSDYGYTF	TGTGCCAGCAACTACAGGGGGTCTGACTATGGCTACACCTTC
few	-	TRBJ2-7	TRBV18	CASSSTPSLIF	TGTGCCAGCTCGTCAACCCCCTCACTCATCTTC
few	TRBD2	TRBJ2-3	TRBV29-1	CSVAPGGQQDTQYF	TGCAGCGTTGCCCCGGGGGGGCAACAAGATACGCAGTATTTT
once	-	TRBJ2-7	TRBV27	CASARTTSYEQYF	TGTGCCAGCGCCCGGACTACTTCCTACGAGCAGTACTTC
-	TRBD2	TRBJ2-4	TRBV4-1	CASSPHGTSGFLAKNIQYF	TGCGCCAGCAGCCCCCACGGGACTAGCGGGTTCCTAGCCAAAAACATTCAGTACTTC
-	-	TRBJ2-2	TRBV27	CASSLVGAFTGELFF	TGTGCCAGCAGTTTAGTGGGGGCCTTCACCGGGGAGCTGTTTTTT
few	-	TRBJ2-7	TRBV7-8	CASSLAGGGSSYEQYF	TGTGCCAGCAGCTTAGCCGGGGGTGGGAGCTCCTACGAGCAGTACTTC
-	-	TRBJ2-4	TRBV19	CASKAGPAKNIQYF	TGTGCCAGTAAGGCGGGCCCAGCCAAAAACATTCAGTACTTC
-	TRBD2	TRBJ2-2	TRBV5-4	CASSLVRGGGAGGELFF	TGTGCCAGCAGCTTGGTTCGAGGCGGGGGGGCAGGCGGGGAGCTGTTTTTT
-	-	TRBJ1-5	TRBV4-3	CASSQGPGQDSNQPQHF	TGCGCCAGCAGCCAAGGTCCGGGTCAAGATTCAAATCAGCCCCAGCATTTT
-	TRBD1	TRBJ2-2	TRBV7-6	CASSLGHRGAGELFF	TGTGCCAGCAGCTTAGGGCACAGGGGGGCCGGGGAGCTGTTTTTT
-	TRBD1	TRBJ2-7	TRBV13	CASSSRPSDRVPYYEQYF	TGTGCCAGCAGCTCCCGACCCTCTGACAGGGTTCCTTACTACGAGCAGTACTTC
-	-	TRBJ2-7	TRBV27	CASSLGRALGEQYF	TGTGCCAGCAGTTTAGGCAGGGCTTTAGGGGAGCAGTACTTC
-	TRBD1	TRBJ2-1	TRBV29-1	CSVENRGEQFF	TGCAGCGTTGAAAACAGGGGTGAGCAGTTCTTC
-	-	TRBJ2-5	TRBV21-1	CASSNKGVPETQYF	TGTGCCAGCAGCAACAAGGGGGTTCCGGAGACCCAGTACTTC
once	TRBD2	TRBJ2-5	TRBV5-1	CASSLFPAGGAETQYF	TGCGCCAGCAGCTTGTTTCCAGCGGGGGGCGCCGAGACCCAGTACTTC
few	-	TRBJ2-3	TRBV6-4	CASSDSRGTDTQYF	TGTGCCAGCAGTGACTCCCGGGGCACAGATACGCAGTATTTT
few	-	TRBJ2-3	TRBV6-6	CASSYGGWNTDTQYF	TGTGCCAGTAGTTACGGGGGCTGGAACACAGATACGCAGTATTTT
-	TRBD1	TRBJ1-4	TRBV19	CASRGTEREKLFF	TGTGCCAGTAGAGGGACAGAGAGGGAAAAACTGTTTTTT
-	TRBD1	TRBJ2-7	TRBV30	CAWSGGQGRYEQYF	TGTGCCTGGAGTGGGGGACAGGGGAGGTACGAGCAGTACTTC
-	TRBD1	TRBJ1-3	TRBV5-4	CASSREGTGGNTIYF	TGTGCCAGCAGCCGAGAAGGGACAGGCGGAAACACCATATATTTT
-	-	TRBJ2-3	TRBV11-1	CASSPKRTTSISTDTQYF	TGTGCCAGCAGCCCAAAACGGACTACCTCGATATCCACAGATACGCAGTATTTT
-	TRBD2	TRBJ2-1	TRBV4-1	CASSQGAGVYNEQFF	TGCGCCAGCAGCCAAGGGGCGGGGGTTTACAATGAGCAGTTCTTC
-	TRBD1	TRBJ2-7	TRBV5-1	CASSPGLGQGAMEQYF	TGCGCCAGCAGCCCTGGTCTAGGACAGGGGGCGATGGAGCAGTACTTC
-	-	TRBJ1-5	TRBV19	CASSTGTGTGNQPQHF	TGTGCCAGTAGTACCGGGACTGGGACCGGCAATCAGCCCCAGCATTTT
-	TRBD1	TRBJ1-2	TRBV4-3	CASSQDIGGNYGYTF	TGCGCCAGCAGCCAAGATATAGGGGGCAACTATGGCTACACCTTC
-	TRBD2	TRBJ2-5	TRBV29-1	CSAASGRANSETQYF	TGCAGCGCCGCTAGCGGGAGGGCTAATTCAGAGACCCAGTACTTC
once	-	TRBJ2-5	TRBV7-2	CASSSLGREEETQYF	TGTGCCAGCAGCTCCCTGGGGCGGGAAGAAGAGACCCAGTACTTC
-	TRBD2	TRBJ2-5	TRBV7-2	CASSSRTRGAQYF	TGTGCCAGCAGCTCGAGGACCCGGGGGGCCCAGTACTTC
-	TRBD1	TRBJ2-6	TRBV19	CASRGQGDSGANVLTF	TGTGCCAGTAGAGGACAGGGTGACTCTGGGGCCAACGTCCTGACTTTC
-	-	TRBJ1-1	TRBV2	CASRPRGHEAFF	TGTGCCAGTAGGCCCCGGGGTCATGAAGCTTTCTTT
-	TRBD1	TRBJ2-7	TRBV6-5	CASRDRGGRNEQYF	TGTGCCAGCAGGGACAGGGGGGGCCGAAACGAGCAGTACTTC
few	TRBD1	TRBJ1-2	TRBV4-1	CASSPDRGYYGYTF	TGCGCCAGCAGCCCGGACAGGGGTTACTATGGCTACACCTTC
-	-	TRBJ2-3	TRBV11-3	CASSRRDNPSTDTQYF	TGTGCCAGCAGCCGTCGGGACAACCCTAGCACAGATACGCAGTATTTT
few	TRBD1	TRBJ1-2	TRBV28	CASSLWGTGNGYTF	TGTGCCAGCAGTTTATGGGGGACAGGAAATGGCTACACCTTC
-	TRBD1	TRBJ1-3	TRBV7-9	CASSSTGNGNTIYF	TGTGCCAGCAGCTCGACAGGGAATGGAAACACCATATATTTT
few	TRBD1	TRBJ2-7	TRBV6-1	CASSEAAGQGASEQYF	TGTGCCAGCAGTGAAGCCGCTGGACAGGGGGCGAGCGAGCAGTACTTC
-	TRBD2	TRBJ2-1	TRBV9	CASSVTSWGGNEQFF	TGTGCCAGCAGCGTTACGTCCTGGGGGGGGAATGAGCAGTTCTTC
-	TRBD1	TRBJ1-3	TRBV4-3	CASSQDGTAGNTIYF	TGCGCCAGCAGCCAAGACGGGACAGCTGGAAACACCATATATTTT
-	-	TRBJ2-7	TRBV6-1	CASNSRSSYEQYF	TGTGCCAGCAACTCAAGGAGCTCCTACGAGCAGTACTTC
-	TRBD1	TRBJ2-1	TRBV7-8	CASSPSPGQGNYNEQFF	TGTGCCAGCAGCCCCAGCCCGGGACAGGGGAACTACAATGAGCAGTTCTTC
-	TRBD2	TRBJ2-3	TRBV5-1	CASSLALADSTDTQYF	TGCGCCAGCAGCTTGGCACTAGCGGATAGCACAGATACGCAGTATTTT
-	-	TRBJ1-6	TRBV5-5	CASSLNPSNSPLHF	TGTGCCAGCAGCTTGAACCCCAGTAATTCACCCCTCCACTTT
once	-	TRBJ2-3	TRBV5-1	CASSAVDSRTDTQYF	TGCGCCAGCAGTGCCGTTGACAGCAGGACAGATACGCAGTATTTT
-	-	TRBJ1-3	TRBV7-9	CASIDRISGNTIYF	TGTGCCAGCATCGACAGGATCTCTGGAAACACCATATATTTT
-	-	TRBJ1-2	TRBV21-1	CASSKGWCGGNYGYTF	TGTGCCAGCAGCAAAGGTTGGTGTGGAGGTAACTATGGCTACACCTTC
-	TRBD1	TRBJ1-5	TRBV7-9	CASSLSTGTGGVQPQHF	TGTGCCAGCAGCTTATCGACGGGGACAGGGGGCGTTCAGCCCCAGCATTTT